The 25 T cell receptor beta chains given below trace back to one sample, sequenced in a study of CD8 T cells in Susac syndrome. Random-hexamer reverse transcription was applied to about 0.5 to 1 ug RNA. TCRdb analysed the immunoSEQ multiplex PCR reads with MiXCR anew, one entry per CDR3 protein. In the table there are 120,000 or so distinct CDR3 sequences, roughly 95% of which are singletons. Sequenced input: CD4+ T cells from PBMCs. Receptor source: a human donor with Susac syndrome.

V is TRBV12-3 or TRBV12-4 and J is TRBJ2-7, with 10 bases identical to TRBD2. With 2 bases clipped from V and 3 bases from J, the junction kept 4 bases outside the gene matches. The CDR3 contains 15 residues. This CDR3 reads CASSLLAGVDYEQYF. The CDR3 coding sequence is TGTGCCAGCAGTTTACTAGCGGGAGTAGACTACGAGCAGTACTTC.

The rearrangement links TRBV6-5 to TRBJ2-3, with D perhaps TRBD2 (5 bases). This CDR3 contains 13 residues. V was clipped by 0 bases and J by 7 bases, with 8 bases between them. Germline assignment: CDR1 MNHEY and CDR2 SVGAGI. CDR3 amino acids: CASSYSRVHTQYF. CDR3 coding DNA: TGTGCCAGCAGTTACTCGAGGGTACATACGCAGTATTTT.

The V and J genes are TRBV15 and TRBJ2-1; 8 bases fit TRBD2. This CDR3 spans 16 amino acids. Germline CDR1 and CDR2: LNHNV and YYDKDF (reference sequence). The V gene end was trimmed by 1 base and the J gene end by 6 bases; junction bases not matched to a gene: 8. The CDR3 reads CATSRGGAGGTNEQFF. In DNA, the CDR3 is TGTGCCACCAGCAGAGGAGGCGCGGGAGGTACCAATGAGCAGTTCTTC. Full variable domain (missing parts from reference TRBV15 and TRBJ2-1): DAMVIQNPRYQVTQFGKPVTLSCSQTLNHNVMYWYQQKSSQAPKLLFHYYDKDFNNEADTPDNFQSRRPNTSFCFLDIRSPGLGDTAMYLCATSRGGAGGTNEQFFGPGTRLTVL.

The CDR3 region is CSVELGRSGNTIYF. For the CDR3, the DNA is TGCAGCGTTGAATTAGGCCGCTCTGGAAACACCATATATTTT. The chain is built from TRBV29-1 and TRBJ1-3; D not resolved. CDR1 SQVTM and CDR2 ANQGSEA come from the germline V gene. Trimming pared 2 bases from V and 0 bases from J, leaving 8 bases between. The CDR3 has 14 amino acids.

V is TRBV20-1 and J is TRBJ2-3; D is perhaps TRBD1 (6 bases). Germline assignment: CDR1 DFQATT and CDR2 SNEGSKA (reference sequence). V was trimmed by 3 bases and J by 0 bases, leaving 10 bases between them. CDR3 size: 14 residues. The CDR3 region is CSARPGASTDTQYF. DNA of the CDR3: TGCAGTGCTAGGCCAGGGGCAAGCACAGATACGCAGTATTTT.

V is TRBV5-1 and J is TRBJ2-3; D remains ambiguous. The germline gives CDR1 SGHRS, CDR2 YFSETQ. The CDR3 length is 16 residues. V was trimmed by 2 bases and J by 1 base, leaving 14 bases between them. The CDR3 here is CASSFMEGSGTDTQYF. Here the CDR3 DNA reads TGCGCCAGCAGCTTTATGGAAGGCTCCGGCACAGATACGCAGTATTTT.

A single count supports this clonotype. CDR3 bases: TGTGCCAGCAGCTTGAAGCCGTCTCGGTATGGCTACACCTTC. Protein product: CASSLKPSRYGYTF. The rearrangement uses TRBV5-4 and TRBJ1-2; no definite D call. V was clipped by 1 base and J by 5 bases, with 12 bases between them. The CDR3 runs 14 residues. The germline gives CDR1 SGHNT, CDR2 YYREEE (reference sequence).

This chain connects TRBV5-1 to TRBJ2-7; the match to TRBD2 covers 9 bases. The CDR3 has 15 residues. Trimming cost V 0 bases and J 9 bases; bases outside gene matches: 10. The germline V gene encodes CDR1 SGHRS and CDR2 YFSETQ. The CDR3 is CASSLVRGREGRQYF. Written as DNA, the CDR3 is TGCGCCAGCAGCTTGGTACGAGGGCGGGAGGGCCGGCAGTACTTC.

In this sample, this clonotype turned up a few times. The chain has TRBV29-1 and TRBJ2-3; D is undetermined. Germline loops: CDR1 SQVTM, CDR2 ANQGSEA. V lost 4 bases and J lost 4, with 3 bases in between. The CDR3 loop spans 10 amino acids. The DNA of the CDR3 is TGCAGCGTTGGGGCAGATACGCAGTATTTT. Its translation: CSVGADTQYF.

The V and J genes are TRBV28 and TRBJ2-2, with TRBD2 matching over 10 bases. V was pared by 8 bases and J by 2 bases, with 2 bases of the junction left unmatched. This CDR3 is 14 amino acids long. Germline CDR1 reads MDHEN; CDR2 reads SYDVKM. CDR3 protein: CASGLAENTGELFF. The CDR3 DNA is TGTGCCAGCGGACTAGCGGAAAACACCGGGGAGCTGTTTTTT.

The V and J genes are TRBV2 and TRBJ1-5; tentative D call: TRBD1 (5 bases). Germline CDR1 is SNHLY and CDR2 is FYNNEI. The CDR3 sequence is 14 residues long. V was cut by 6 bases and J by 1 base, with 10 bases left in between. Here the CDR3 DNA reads TGTGCCAGCAGCCGGGACCGCAGCAATCAGCCCCAGCATTTT. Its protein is CASSRDRSNQPQHF.

CDR3 sequence: CSAIGGSLAKNIQYF. CDR3 DNA sequence: TGCAGTGCTATAGGCGGGAGCCTTGCCAAAAACATTCAGTACTTC. The genes are TRBV20-1 and TRBJ2-4; TRBD2 agrees at 7 bases. The CDR3 has 15 amino acids. The V and J ends lost 4 bases and 1 base, in that order; junction bases with no gene match: 7. CDR1 DFQATT and CDR2 SNEGSKA come from the germline V gene (reference sequence).

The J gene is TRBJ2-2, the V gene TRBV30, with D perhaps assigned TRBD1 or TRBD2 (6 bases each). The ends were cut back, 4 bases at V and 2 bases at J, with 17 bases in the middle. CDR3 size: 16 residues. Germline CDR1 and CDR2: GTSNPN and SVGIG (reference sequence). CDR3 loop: CAWIRGGLHNTGELFF. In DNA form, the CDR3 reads TGTGCCTGGATTCGAGGGGGACTCCACAACACCGGGGAGCTGTTTTTT.

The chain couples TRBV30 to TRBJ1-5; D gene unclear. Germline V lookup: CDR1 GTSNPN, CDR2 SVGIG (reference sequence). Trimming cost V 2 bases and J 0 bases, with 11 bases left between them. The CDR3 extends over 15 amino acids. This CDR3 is CAWSPDIISNQPQHF. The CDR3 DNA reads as TGTGCCTGGAGTCCCGACATTATTAGCAATCAGCCCCAGCATTTT.

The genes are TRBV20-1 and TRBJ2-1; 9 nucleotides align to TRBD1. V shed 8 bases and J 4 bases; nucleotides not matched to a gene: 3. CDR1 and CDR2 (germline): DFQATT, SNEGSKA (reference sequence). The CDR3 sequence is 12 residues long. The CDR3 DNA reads TGCAGTCCCGGGACAGGGTACAATGAGCAGTTCTTC. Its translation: CSPGTGYNEQFF.

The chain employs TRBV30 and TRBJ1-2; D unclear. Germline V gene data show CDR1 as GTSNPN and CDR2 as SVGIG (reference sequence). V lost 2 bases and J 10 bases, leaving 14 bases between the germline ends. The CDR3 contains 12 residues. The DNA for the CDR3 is TGTGCCTGGAGTCCCAGGACCGCGATCTACACCTTC. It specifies CAWSPRTAIYTF.

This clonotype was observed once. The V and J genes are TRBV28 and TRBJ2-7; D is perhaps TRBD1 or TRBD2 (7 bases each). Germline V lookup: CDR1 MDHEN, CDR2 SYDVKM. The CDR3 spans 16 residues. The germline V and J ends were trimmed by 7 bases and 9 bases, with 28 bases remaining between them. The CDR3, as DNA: TGTGCCAGCACCAGGGGGGCGGGAGAACGGCTTTTAGGGCAGTACTTC. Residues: CASTRGAGERLLGQYF.

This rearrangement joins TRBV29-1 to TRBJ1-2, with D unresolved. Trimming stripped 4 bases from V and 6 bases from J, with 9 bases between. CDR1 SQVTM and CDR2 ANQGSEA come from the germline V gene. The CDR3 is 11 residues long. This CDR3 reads CSVGREDGYTF. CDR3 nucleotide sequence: TGCAGCGTTGGTAGGGAGGATGGCTACACCTTC.

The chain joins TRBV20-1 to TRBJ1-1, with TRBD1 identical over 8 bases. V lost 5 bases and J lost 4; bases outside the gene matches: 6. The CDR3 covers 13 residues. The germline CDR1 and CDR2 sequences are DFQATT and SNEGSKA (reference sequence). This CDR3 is CSAATDRGTEAFF. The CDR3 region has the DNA TGCAGTGCTGCCACAGACAGGGGCACTGAAGCTTTCTTT.

Here the CDR3 reads CSARDSGGPSYEQYF. The CDR3 bases are TGCAGTGCTAGAGATAGTGGGGGGCCTAGCTACGAGCAGTACTTC. The genes are TRBV20-1 and TRBJ2-7; TRBD1 or TRBD2 may be the D gene (6 bases each). The CDR3 runs 15 residues. Trimming removed 0 bases at V and 3 bases at J, with 15 bases between. Germline CDR1 is DFQATT and CDR2 is SNEGSKA (reference sequence).

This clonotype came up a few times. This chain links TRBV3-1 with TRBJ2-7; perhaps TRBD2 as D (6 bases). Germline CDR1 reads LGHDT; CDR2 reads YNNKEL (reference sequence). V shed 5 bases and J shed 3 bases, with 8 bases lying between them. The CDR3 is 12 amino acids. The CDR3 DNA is TGTGCCAGCAGCTTTAGCGGCTACGAGCAGTACTTC. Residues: CASSFSGYEQYF.

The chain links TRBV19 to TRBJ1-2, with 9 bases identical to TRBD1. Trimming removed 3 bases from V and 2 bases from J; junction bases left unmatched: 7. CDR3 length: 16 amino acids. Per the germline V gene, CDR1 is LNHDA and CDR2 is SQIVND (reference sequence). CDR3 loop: CASSILSGTGNYGYTF. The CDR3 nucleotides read TGTGCCAGTAGTATTCTCTCCGGGACAGGGAACTATGGCTACACCTTC. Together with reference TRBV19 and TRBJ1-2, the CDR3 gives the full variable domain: DGGITQSPKYLFRKEGQNVTLSCEQNLNHDAMYWYRQDPGQGLRLIYYSQIVNDFQKGDIAEGYSVSREKKESFPLTVTSAQKNPTAFYLCASSILSGTGNYGYTFGSGTRLTVV.

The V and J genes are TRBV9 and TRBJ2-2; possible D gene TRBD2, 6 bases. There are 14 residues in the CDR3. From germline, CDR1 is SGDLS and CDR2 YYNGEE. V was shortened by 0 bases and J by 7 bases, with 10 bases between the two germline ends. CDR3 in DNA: TGTGCCAGCAGCGTAGTCGTCGGGAGCGGGGAGCTGTTTTTT. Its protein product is CASSVVVGSGELFF.

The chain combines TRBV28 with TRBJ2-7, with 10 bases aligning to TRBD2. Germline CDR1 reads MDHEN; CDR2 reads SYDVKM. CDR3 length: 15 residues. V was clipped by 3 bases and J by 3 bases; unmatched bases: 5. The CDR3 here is CASSFPAGGGYEQYF. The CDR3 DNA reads TGTGCCAGCAGTTTCCCAGCGGGAGGGGGCTACGAGCAGTACTTC.

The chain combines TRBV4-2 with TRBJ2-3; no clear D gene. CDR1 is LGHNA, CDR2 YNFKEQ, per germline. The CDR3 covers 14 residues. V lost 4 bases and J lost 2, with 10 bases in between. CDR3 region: CASSPSYYTDTQYF. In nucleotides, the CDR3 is TGTGCCAGCAGCCCGAGTTACTACACAGATACGCAGTATTTT.